This T cell receptor beta chain came from a study of CD8+ T cells in alopecia areata. About the research overall: Patients in the treated group were given tofacitinib by mouth, 5 to 10 mg twice a day. Severity scoring for treated patients was based on the percentage of affected scalp area.

Concerning this clone: Antigen: not known.

General study findings and limits: Scalp sequencing captures resident alphabeta T cells of normal skin too. Lesional scalp exceeded normal scalp in clonality, especially in alopecia totalis/universalis.

This sample's treatment: oral pan-JAK inhibitor, 5-10 mg twice daily. Following extraction, RNA underwent reverse transcription to cDNA, which served as the sequencing template. Using immunoSEQ multiplex PCR, the repertoire was profiled, and TCRdb retains in-frame clones only, with some absent. This table holds more than 90,000 clones, roughly 50% found once. The sequence was obtained from a human donor with alopecia areata. This material consisted of CD8+ T cells sorted from blood, taken at week 24, from a patient treated with tofacitinib.

CDR3 sequence: CASSLGLRLTEQFF. The DNA for the CDR3 is TGTGCCAGCAGCTTGGGACTACGCCTTACTGAGCAGTTCTTC. The chain links TRBV9 to TRBJ2-1; 7 bases agree with TRBD2. The V segment lost 4 bases and the J segment 9 bases; nucleotides outside the gene matches: 10. From germline, CDR1 is SGDLS and CDR2 YYNGEE. This CDR3 is built from 14 residues.